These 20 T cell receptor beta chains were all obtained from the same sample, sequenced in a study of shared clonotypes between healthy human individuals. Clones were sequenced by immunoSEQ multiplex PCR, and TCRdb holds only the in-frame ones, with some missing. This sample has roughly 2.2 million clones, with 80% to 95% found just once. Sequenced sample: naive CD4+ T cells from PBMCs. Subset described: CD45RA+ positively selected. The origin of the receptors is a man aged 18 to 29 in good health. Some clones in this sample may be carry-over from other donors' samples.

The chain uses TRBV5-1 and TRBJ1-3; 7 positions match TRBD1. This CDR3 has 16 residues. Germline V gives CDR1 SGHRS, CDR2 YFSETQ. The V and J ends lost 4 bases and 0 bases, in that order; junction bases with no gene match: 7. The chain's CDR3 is CASSEGAWGSGNTIYF. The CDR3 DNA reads TGCGCCAGCAGCGAGGGGGCCTGGGGCTCTGGAAACACCATATATTTT.

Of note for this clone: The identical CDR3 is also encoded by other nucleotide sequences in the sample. The CDR3 loop is CASSLLSSYNEQFF. For the CDR3, the DNA is TGTGCCAGCAGCTTACTGAGCTCCTACAATGAGCAGTTCTTC. This chain joins TRBV7-9 and TRBJ2-1; D unclear. This CDR3 has 14 amino acids. V was trimmed by 2 bases and J by 0 bases, leaving 5 bases between them. Germline values: CDR1 SEHNR, CDR2 FQNEAQ (reference sequence).

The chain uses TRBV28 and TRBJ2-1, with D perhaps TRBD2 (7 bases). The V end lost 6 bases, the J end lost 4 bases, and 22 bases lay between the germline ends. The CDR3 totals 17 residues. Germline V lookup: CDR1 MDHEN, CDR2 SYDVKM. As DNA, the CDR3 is TGTGCCAGCAGCCTGTTGCAAGGGGGGGCGCTGTACAATGAGCAGTTCTTC. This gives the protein CASSLLQGGALYNEQFF.

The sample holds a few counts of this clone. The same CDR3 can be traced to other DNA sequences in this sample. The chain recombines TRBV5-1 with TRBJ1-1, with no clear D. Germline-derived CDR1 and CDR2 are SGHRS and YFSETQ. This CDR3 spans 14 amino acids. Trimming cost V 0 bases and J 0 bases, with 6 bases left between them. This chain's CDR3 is CASSLDGLNTEAFF. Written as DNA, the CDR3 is TGCGCCAGCAGCTTGGACGGCCTGAACACTGAAGCTTTCTTT.

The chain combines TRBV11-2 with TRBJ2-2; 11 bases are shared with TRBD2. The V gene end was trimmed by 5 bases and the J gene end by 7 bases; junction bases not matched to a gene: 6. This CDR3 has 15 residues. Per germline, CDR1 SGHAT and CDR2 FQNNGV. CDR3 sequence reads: CASSRTSGRFGELFF. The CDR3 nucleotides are TGTGCCAGCAGCCGCACTAGCGGGAGATTCGGGGAGCTGTTTTTT.

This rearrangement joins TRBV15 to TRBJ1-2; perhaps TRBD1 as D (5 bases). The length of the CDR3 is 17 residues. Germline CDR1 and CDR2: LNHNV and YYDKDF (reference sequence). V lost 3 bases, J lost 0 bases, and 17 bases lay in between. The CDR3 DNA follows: TGTGCCACCAGCAGGGAACCAGGGTTGGGTTCTAACTATGGCTACACCTTC. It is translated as CATSREPGLGSNYGYTF.

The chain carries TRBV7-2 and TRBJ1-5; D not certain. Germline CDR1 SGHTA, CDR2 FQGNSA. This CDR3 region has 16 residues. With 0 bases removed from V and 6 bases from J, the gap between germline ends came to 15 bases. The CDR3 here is CASSLAVGRWGQPQHF. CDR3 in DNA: TGTGCCAGCAGCTTAGCAGTTGGCAGGTGGGGTCAGCCCCAGCATTTT.

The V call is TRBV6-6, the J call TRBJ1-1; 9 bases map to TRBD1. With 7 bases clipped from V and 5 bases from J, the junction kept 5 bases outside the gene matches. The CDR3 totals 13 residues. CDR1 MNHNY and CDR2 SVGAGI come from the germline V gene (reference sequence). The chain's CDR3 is CASKDRGGTEAFF. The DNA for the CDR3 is TGTGCCAGCAAAGACAGGGGGGGGACTGAAGCTTTCTTT.

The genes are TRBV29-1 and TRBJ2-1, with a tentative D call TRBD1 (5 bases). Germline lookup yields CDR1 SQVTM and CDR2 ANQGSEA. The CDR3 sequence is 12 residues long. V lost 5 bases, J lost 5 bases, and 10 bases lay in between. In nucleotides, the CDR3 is TGCAGCGTTCTCGACAGAAACAATGAGCAGTTCTTC. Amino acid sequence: CSVLDRNNEQFF.

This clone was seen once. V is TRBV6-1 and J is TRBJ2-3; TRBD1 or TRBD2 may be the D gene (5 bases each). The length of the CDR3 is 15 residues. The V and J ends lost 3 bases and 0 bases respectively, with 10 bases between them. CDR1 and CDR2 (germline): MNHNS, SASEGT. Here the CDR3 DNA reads TGTGCCAGCAGTGATCGGGGACGGAGCACAGATACGCAGTATTTT. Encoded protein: CASSDRGRSTDTQYF.

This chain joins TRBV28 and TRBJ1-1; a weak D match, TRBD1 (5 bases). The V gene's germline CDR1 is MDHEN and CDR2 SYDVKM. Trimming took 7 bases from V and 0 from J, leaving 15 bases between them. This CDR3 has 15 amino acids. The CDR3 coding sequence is TGTGCCAGCATAAACCGAAGGGGCATGAACACTGAAGCTTTCTTT. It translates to CASINRRGMNTEAFF.

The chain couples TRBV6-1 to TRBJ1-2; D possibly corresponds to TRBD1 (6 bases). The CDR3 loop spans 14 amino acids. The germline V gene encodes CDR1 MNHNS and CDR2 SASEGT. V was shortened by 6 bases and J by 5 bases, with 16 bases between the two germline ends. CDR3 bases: TGTGCCAGCAGAACAGGGAAAGGGAGGTATGGCTACACCTTC. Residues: CASRTGKGRYGYTF.

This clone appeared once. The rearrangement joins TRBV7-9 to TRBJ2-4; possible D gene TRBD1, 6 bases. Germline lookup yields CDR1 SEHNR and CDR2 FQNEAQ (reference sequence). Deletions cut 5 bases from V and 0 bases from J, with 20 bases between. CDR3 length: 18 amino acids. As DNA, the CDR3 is TGTGCCAGCAGCCTCAGTGGGGGCCTCCCCTTAGCCAAAAACATTCAGTACTTC. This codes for CASSLSGGLPLAKNIQYF.

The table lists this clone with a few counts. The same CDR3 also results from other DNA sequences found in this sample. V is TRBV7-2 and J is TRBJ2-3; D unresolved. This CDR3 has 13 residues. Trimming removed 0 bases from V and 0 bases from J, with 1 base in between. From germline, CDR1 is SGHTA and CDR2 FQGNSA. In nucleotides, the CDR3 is TGTGCCAGCAGCTTAGCTAGCACAGATACGCAGTATTTT. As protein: CASSLASTDTQYF.

CDR3 in DNA: TGTGCCAGCAGAGTGGGGAGTTCAGAGACCCAGTACTTC. Protein sequence: CASRVGSSETQYF. V is TRBV6-6 and J is TRBJ2-5; D might be TRBD2 (5 bases). The V end lost 6 bases, the J end lost 4 bases, and 12 bases lay between the germline ends. The V gene's germline CDR1 is MNHNY and CDR2 SVGAGI (reference sequence). This CDR3 contains 13 residues.

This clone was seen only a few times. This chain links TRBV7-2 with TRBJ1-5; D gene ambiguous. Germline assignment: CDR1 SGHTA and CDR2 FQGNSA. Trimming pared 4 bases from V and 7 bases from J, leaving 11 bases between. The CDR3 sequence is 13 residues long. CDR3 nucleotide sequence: TGTGCCAGCAGCTCCTGGAGGCGGCAGCCCCAGCATTTT. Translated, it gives CASSSWRRQPQHF.

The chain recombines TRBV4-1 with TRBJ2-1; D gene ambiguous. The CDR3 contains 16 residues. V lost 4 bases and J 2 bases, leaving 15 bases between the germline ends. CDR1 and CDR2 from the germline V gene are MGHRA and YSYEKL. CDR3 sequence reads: CASSPLQRGAYNEQFF. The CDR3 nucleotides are TGCGCCAGCAGCCCCTTACAGCGTGGGGCCTACAATGAGCAGTTCTTC.

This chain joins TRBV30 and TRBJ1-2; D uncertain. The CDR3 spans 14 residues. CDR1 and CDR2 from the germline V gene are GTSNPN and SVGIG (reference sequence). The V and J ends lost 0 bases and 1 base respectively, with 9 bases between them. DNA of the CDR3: TGTGCCTGGAGTGTATATGGAATTAACTATGGCTACACCTTC. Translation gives CAWSVYGINYGYTF.

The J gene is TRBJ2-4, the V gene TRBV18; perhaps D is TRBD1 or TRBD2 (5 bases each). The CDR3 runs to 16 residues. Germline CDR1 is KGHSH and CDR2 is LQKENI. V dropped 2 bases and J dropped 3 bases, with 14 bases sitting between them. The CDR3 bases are TGTGCCAGCTCACCAACTCGGGGCGGAGTCAAAAACATTCAGTACTTC. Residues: CASSPTRGGVKNIQYF. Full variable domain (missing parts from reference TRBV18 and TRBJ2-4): NAGVMQNPRHLVRRRGQEARLRCSPMKGHSHVYWYRQLPEEGLKFMVYLQKENIIDESGMPKERFSAEFPKEGPSILRIQQVVRGDSAAYFCASSPTRGGVKNIQYFGAGTRLSVL.

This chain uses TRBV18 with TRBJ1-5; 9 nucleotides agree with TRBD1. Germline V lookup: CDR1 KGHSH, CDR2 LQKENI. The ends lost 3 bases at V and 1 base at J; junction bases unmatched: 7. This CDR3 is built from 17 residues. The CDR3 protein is CASSPTQTGGSNQPQHF. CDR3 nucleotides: TGTGCCAGCTCACCCACTCAGACAGGGGGGAGCAATCAGCCCCAGCATTTT.